These T cell receptor beta chains were read from a single sample in a study of T cells in Graves' hyperthyroidism and ophthalmopathy. TCRdb independently ran MiXCR on the multiplex PCR reads; one entry per CDR3 protein. This sample has 560,000 or so distinct CDR3 sequences, with roughly 21% found just once. The sequencing input was blood. These receptor sequences come from a man aged 35 to 55 with Graves' ophthalmopathy. Each CDR3 is given with its conserved first and last residue. Each record gives: D gene, clone size, J gene, V gene, CDR3 DNA, CDR3 protein. D genes are given only for firm matches. Size is omitted from some rows. Given values are once, few, many or a class for expanded clones.

NA | NA | TRBJ2-1 | TRBV19 | TGTGCCAGTAGGGGGGAAGGCAATGAGCAGTTCTTC | CASRGEGNEQFF
NA | NA | TRBJ2-5 | TRBV5-1 | TGCGCCAGCAGCTTCAACGGGGGTGGGGAGACCCAGTACTTC | CASSFNGGGETQYF
TRBD2 | NA | TRBJ2-5 | TRBV20-1 | TGCAGTGCTAGAACAAAGACTAGCGGGTTACAAGAGACCCAGTACTTC | CSARTKTSGLQETQYF
TRBD2 | NA | TRBJ2-5 | TRBV20-1 | TGCAGTGCTAGTCGGGCTAGCGGGGGGATCCAAGAGACCCAGTACTTC | CSASRASGGIQETQYF
NA | many | TRBJ2-5 | TRBV28 | TGTGCCAGCTCCGGGGTCCAAGAGACCCAGTACTTC | CASSGVQETQYF
NA | NA | TRBJ1-5 | TRBV29-1 | TGCAGCGTTGGGGCCGGGCAAAATCAGCCCCAGCATTTT | CSVGAGQNQPQHF
NA | NA | TRBJ2-1 | TRBV19 | TGTGCCAGTAGTATTAGTCAGCGCAATGAGCAGTTCTTC | CASSISQRNEQFF
NA | few | TRBJ2-7 | TRBV7-9 | TGTGCCAGCAGCTCCACCACCCGGGGATATTACGAGCAGTACTTC | CASSSTTRGYYEQYF
TRBD1 | NA | TRBJ1-1 | TRBV5-8 | TGTGCCAGCAGATATGCTAGACAGGGTGAGACTGAAGCTTTCTTT | CASRYARQGETEAFF
TRBD1 | NA | TRBJ1-4 | TRBV6-1 | TGTGCCAGTACGGGACAGGGAAACACCCGAGGGGAAAAACTGTTTTTT | CASTGQGNTRGEKLFF
TRBD2 | few | TRBJ2-1 | TRBV7-9 | TGTGCCAGCAGCAGCGGGAGAAGTAGAGATGAGCAGTTCTTC | CASSSGRSRDEQFF
NA | few | TRBJ1-3 | TRBV6-1 | TGTGCCAGCAGTCTCGCGCCAGGCCTCTCTGGAAACACCATATATTTT | CASSLAPGLSGNTIYF
TRBD1 | many | TRBJ1-2 | TRBV11-2 | TGTGCCAGCAGCAACCCCGACAGGGGAGGTGGCTACACCTTC | CASSNPDRGGGYTF
TRBD2 | many | TRBJ2-1 | TRBV18 | TGTGCCAGCATGGGGACTAGCGGGGGGGCCGATGAGCAGTTCTTC | CASMGTSGGADEQFF
TRBD1 | few | TRBJ2-3 | TRBV7-2 | TGTGCCAGCAGCTTAAGGGACAGGCCACCTGCCGCAGATACGCAGTATTTT | CASSLRDRPPAADTQYF
NA | NA | TRBJ2-7 | TRBV2 | TGTGCCAGCAGCGAGAATACTTACGAGCAGTACTTC | CASSENTYEQYF
NA | many | TRBJ2-3 | TRBV30 | TGTGCCTGGACCGTACTTCACACTAGCACAGATACGCAGTATTTT | CAWTVLHTSTDTQYF
TRBD1 | few | TRBJ2-7 | TRBV19 | TGTGCCAGTAGTCCGAGGACAGGGACCAGGGAGCAGTACTTC | CASSPRTGTREQYF
TRBD1 | NA | TRBJ1-3 | TRBV28 | TGTGCCAGCAGGGAAACCGGGACAGGGGGAATATACACCATATATTTT | CASRETGTGGIYTIYF
NA | few | TRBJ2-5 | TRBV27 | TGTGCCAGCAGTTCCAGGGGGGCGGGCTTGGAGACCCAGTACTTC | CASSSRGAGLETQYF
TRBD1 | NA | TRBJ2-4 | TRBV7-6 | TGTGCCAGCAGCTCCCGGACAGGGGGCGCGGGAAACATTCAGTACTTC | CASSSRTGGAGNIQYF
TRBD2 | NA | TRBJ2-1 | TRBV11-2 | TGTGCCAGCAGCTTCACCGGGACTAGCGGGAGAGGGCATGAGCAGTTCTTC | CASSFTGTSGRGHEQFF
NA | NA | TRBJ2-7 | TRBV19 | TGTGCCAGTAGTCCAGCGGCGGCCTACGAGCAGTACTTC | CASSPAAAYEQYF
TRBD1 | NA | TRBJ1-1 | TRBV5-5 | TGTGCCAGCAGCGGGACAGGGGGCATCACTGAAGCTTTCTTT | CASSGTGGITEAFF